What follows are 6 T cell receptor beta chains derived from one specimen sequenced in a study of T cells in pancreatic ductal adenocarcinoma. TCRdb keeps only in-frame clones here, not all; method: immunoSEQ multiplex PCR. The sample shows 85,000 to 120,000 clones, 90% to 95% of them seen only once. Surgery without prior neoadjuvant therapy was the treatment of the selected pancreatic ductal adenocarcinoma patients. The sample comprised PBMCs. All receptors derive from a human donor with pancreatic ductal adenocarcinoma.

This sequence joins TRBV28 and TRBJ1-1; D perhaps matches TRBD1 (5 bases). Between the trimmed V and J ends, which lost 8 bases and 6 bases, there was a span of 22 bases. This CDR3 is built from 15 residues. Germline CDR1 reads MDHEN; CDR2 reads SYDVKM. The CDR3 protein is CASQLGTLKSPEAFF. The CDR3 DNA follows: TGTGCCAGCCAACTAGGGACTCTCAAGAGCCCTGAAGCTTTCTTT.

The chain uses TRBV18 and TRBJ2-7, with 7 positions matching TRBD2. Germline V gene sequence: CDR1 KGHSH, CDR2 LQKENI. Trimming at V came to 2 bases and at J to 2 bases, leaving 3 bases not matched to a gene. The CDR3 contains 14 residues. The CDR3 DNA reads TGTGCCAGCTCACCAACCAGCGGGGCCTACGAGCAGTACTTC. Residues: CASSPTSGAYEQYF.

This chain uses TRBV18 with TRBJ1-5, with TRBD1 matching over 7 bases. Trimming cost V 6 bases and J 2 bases; bases outside gene matches: 7. Germline V lookup: CDR1 KGHSH, CDR2 LQKENI. The CDR3 spans 15 residues. This CDR3 is CASSPNDRGNQPQHF. The CDR3 DNA reads as TGTGCCAGCTCTCCCAACGACAGGGGCAATCAGCCCCAGCATTTT.

This chain uses TRBV29-1 with TRBJ2-1; the match to TRBD2 covers 14 bases. CDR3 size: 14 residues. The germline gives CDR1 SQVTM, CDR2 ANQGSEA. V shed 4 bases and J 10 bases; nucleotides not matched to a gene: 6. DNA of the CDR3: TGCAGCGTTGGGACTAGCGGGAGGAGCAACGAGCAGTTCTTC. Its protein is CSVGTSGRSNEQFF.

V usage is TRBV29-1 and J usage is TRBJ2-7; D may be TRBD2 (5 bases). The V and J ends lost 0 bases and 9 bases respectively, with 6 bases between them. The CDR3 totals 10 residues. Germline V lookup: CDR1 SQVTM, CDR2 ANQGSEA. The CDR3 protein is CSVEESGQYF. The CDR3 DNA is TGCAGCGTTGAAGAGAGCGGGCAGTACTTC.

The chain employs TRBV5-4 and TRBJ2-5; perhaps TRBD1 as D (6 bases). The V end was cut by 2 bases, the J end by 3 bases, with 11 bases between. Germline CDR1 is SGHNT and CDR2 is YYREEE (reference sequence). The CDR3 extends over 14 amino acids. The CDR3 is CASSLGHREETQYF. The CDR3 bases are TGTGCCAGCAGCTTAGGGCACAGGGAAGAGACCCAGTACTTC.